This T cell receptor (beta chain) was recovered during a study of T cell changes during pregnancy in multiple sclerosis. Repertoires were generated with immunoSEQ multiplex PCR, while TCRdb's copy carries only in-frame clones and drops some. The sample contains some 60,000 clones, about 92% of which appear only once. This CDR3 spans 14 amino acids. The V gene lost 8 bases and the J gene lost 5 bases, with 16 bases spanning the gap. Germline V gene sequence: CDR1 MNHNY, CDR2 SVGAGI (reference sequence). Sequencing was performed on peripheral blood, taken in the third trimester of pregnancy. The TCR comes from a female donor in good health, enrolled as a control in a pregnancy study. The V gene is TRBV6-6, the J gene TRBJ1-5, with D uncertain. The CDR3 sequence: CASAPGLGDQPQHF. The CDR3 DNA is TGTGCCAGCGCGCCGGGGTTGGGTGATCAGCCCCAGCATTTT.